This T cell receptor beta chain stems from a study of blood T cell repertoires in COVID-19. Generated by immunoSEQ multiplex PCR, the TCRdb table keeps only in-frame clones and is missing some. The sample lists over 300,000 clones; about 83% were seen once. J was trimmed by 7 bases and V by 2 bases; bases with no gene match: 7. The CDR3 contains 16 residues. Germline values: CDR1 PRHDT, CDR2 FYEKMQ (reference sequence). The sequenced material came from peripheral blood. The receptor's source is a woman between 50 and 59 years old with acute or convalescent COVID-19. The chain has TRBV13 and TRBJ2-2; TRBD2 agrees at 10 bases. The CDR3 DNA follows: TGTGCCAGCAGCTTAAGCCTAGCGGGAGCTCGCGGGGAGCTGTTTTTT. Its protein is CASSLSLAGARGELFF.